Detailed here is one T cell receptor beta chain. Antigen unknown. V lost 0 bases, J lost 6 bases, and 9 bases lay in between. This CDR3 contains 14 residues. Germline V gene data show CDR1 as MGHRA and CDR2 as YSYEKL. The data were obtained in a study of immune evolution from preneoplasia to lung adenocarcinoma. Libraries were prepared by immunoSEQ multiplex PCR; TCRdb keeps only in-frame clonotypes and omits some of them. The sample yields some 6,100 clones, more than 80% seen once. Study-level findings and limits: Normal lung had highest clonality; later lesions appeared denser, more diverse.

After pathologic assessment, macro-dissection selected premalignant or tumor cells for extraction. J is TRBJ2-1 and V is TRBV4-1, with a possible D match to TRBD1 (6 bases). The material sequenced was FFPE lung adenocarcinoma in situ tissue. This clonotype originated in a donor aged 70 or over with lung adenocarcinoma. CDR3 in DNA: TGCGCCAGCAGCCAAGATCCAGGGGTCAATGAGCAGTTCTTC. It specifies CASSQDPGVNEQFF.